This TCR beta chain was found in a study of cytomegalovirus exposure and HLA in healthy donors. General observations from the study: A later analysis linked a missense variant in DCLRE1C to the trimming of TCR beta V and J genes. The study found most TCR sequences rare, yet found some public TCRs in many donors. Analyzed later, most CMV-associated TCR beta chains appeared HLA-restricted. A later analysis, which compared TCR beta chains of equal frequency, found the HLA-associated ones more clonally expanded.

The CDR3 extends over 14 amino acids. Per the germline V gene, CDR1 is SGHNT and CDR2 is YYREEE (reference sequence). The ends lost 4 bases at V and 4 bases at J; junction bases unmatched: 3. A note on this clone: As yet, its antigen is unknown.

The PCR ran on 60 Vbeta and 13 Jbeta primers. TCRdb keeps only in-frame clones here, not all; method: immunoSEQ multiplex PCR. The table lists approximately 300,000 clones, roughly four fifths of them singletons. The chain couples TRBV5-4 to TRBJ2-3, with 10 bases fitting TRBD1. This TCR derives from a woman between 40 and 50 years old in good health and CMV-seropositive. Material for sequencing was PBMCs. CDR3 in amino acids: CASSRDRGPDTQYF. The CDR3 bases are TGTGCCAGCAGCCGGGACAGGGGACCAGATACGCAGTATTTT.